One sample yielded the 20 T cell receptor beta chains listed below, sequenced in a study of vaccination and CD4 T cells after COVID-19. These receptors are not linked to any known antigen. Described treatment: approximately nine-day PBMC culture with coronavirus spike peptide pools or control peptides (ViraFEST assay). CD4+ T cells that had been cultured provided DNA sequenced with the Oncomine TCR Beta short-read assay. MiXCR, run by TCRdb on the PCR reads, gives a single entry per CDR3 protein. The sample lists more than 10,000 distinct CDR3 sequences; 40% to 45% were seen once. The sequenced sample consisted of CD4+ T cells from blood, cultured in vitro. The receptors stem from a human donor who had recovered from COVID-19.

The chain employs TRBV19 and TRBJ2-3, with D perhaps TRBD1 (5 bases). The CDR3 contains 12 residues. The V end lost 7 bases, the J end lost 5 bases, and 10 bases lay between the germline ends. Germline loops: CDR1 LNHDA, CDR2 SQIVND (reference sequence). In nucleotides, the CDR3 is TGTGCCAGTACAGGGTCCGGAGATACGCAGTATTTT. It codes for CASTGSGDTQYF. The variable domain in full, completed from reference TRBV19 and TRBJ2-3, reads DGGITQSPKYLFRKEGQNVTLSCEQNLNHDAMYWYRQDPGQGLRLIYYSQIVNDFQKGDIAEGYSVSREKKESFPLTVTSAQKNPTAFYLCASTGSGDTQYFGPGTRLTVL.

The genes are TRBV2 and TRBJ1-2; TRBD1 agrees at 7 bases. Germline V gives CDR1 SNHLY, CDR2 FYNNEI. The CDR3 contains 14 residues. V lost 7 bases and J lost 4; bases outside the gene matches: 9. This chain's CDR3 is CASTPLGGGYGYTF. The DNA of the CDR3 is TGTGCCAGCACCCCCCTAGGGGGCGGCTATGGCTACACCTTC.

The V and J genes are TRBV7-2 and TRBJ2-1; TRBD2 matches 9 bases. The germline CDR1 and CDR2 sequences are SGHTA and FQGNSA. The J segment lost 4 bases and the V segment lost 5 bases, leaving 6 bases of the junction unmatched. The CDR3 length is 15 residues. The CDR3 here is CASSIQTSGYNEQFF. Written as DNA, the CDR3 is TGTGCCAGCAGCATCCAGACTAGCGGATACAATGAGCAGTTCTTC.

This rearrangement joins TRBV6-1 to TRBJ2-7; 7 nucleotides match TRBD1. Germline V gene sequence: CDR1 MNHNS, CDR2 SASEGT. V shed 3 bases, J shed 5 bases, and the junction held 7 bases outside the gene matches. CDR3 length: 14 amino acids. Written as DNA, the CDR3 is TGTGCCAGCAGTGACAAATTACAGGGGAACGAGCAGTACTTC. Amino acid sequence: CASSDKLQGNEQYF.

The genes are TRBV11-3 and TRBJ2-2; a weak D match, TRBD1 (6 bases). The germline V gene has CDR1 SGHNT and CDR2 YENEEA. V was shortened by 2 bases and J by 4 bases, with 11 bases between the two germline ends. CDR3 size: 15 residues. This chain's CDR3 is CASSLHTGPTGELFF. The CDR3 DNA follows: TGTGCCAGCAGCTTACATACAGGGCCCACCGGGGAGCTGTTTTTT.

This clonotype showed up just a few times. The chain joins TRBV7-2 to TRBJ1-5; D is perhaps TRBD1 (5 bases). Trimming removed 1 base at V and 3 bases at J, with 13 bases between. This CDR3 has 16 residues. Looked up from germline, CDR1 is SGHTA and CDR2 is FQGNSA. The CDR3 here is CASSLGGSPSNQPQHF. The CDR3 bases are TGTGCCAGCAGCTTAGGGGGGTCCCCTTCCAATCAGCCCCAGCATTTT.

The V call is TRBV27, the J call TRBJ2-7; a possible D gene is TRBD2 (6 bases). Germline CDR1 and CDR2: MNHEY and SMNVEV (reference sequence). The CDR3 has 14 residues. V was clipped by 6 bases and J by 0 bases, with 12 bases between them. The CDR3 is CASRPTSYSYEQYF. For the CDR3, the DNA is TGTGCCAGCAGGCCAACTAGCTACTCCTACGAGCAGTACTTC.

This chain connects TRBV19 to TRBJ1-1; no firm D call. Germline assignment: CDR1 LNHDA and CDR2 SQIVND (reference sequence). Trimming took off 5 bases at V and 5 bases at J, with 12 bases between the two ends. The CDR3 is 13 residues long. CDR3 region: CASSRTVQTEAFF. As DNA, the CDR3 is TGTGCCAGTAGTCGGACGGTGCAAACTGAAGCTTTCTTT.

This chain links TRBV6-1 with TRBJ1-6; D call uncertain. V lost 5 bases and J 11 bases, leaving 10 bases between the germline ends. Germline V gene data show CDR1 as MNHNS and CDR2 as SASEGT. The CDR3 is made up of 12 amino acids. CDR3 loop: CASSREGTPLHF. The CDR3 DNA reads as TGTGCCAGCAGTAGGGAGGGAACACCCCTCCACTTT.

The chain links TRBV19 to TRBJ2-5; TRBD1 aligns across 7 bases. CDR3 length equals 14 residues. CDR1 is LNHDA, CDR2 SQIVND, per germline (reference sequence). The V and J ends lost 4 bases and 5 bases, in that order; junction bases with no gene match: 7. The CDR3 spells CASSTRTGAETQYF. CDR3 sequence (DNA): TGTGCCAGTAGTACGCGGACAGGCGCGGAGACCCAGTACTTC.

The table lists this clonotype with a few counts. This chain uses TRBV7-2 with TRBJ1-1; D might be TRBD1 (5 bases). Germline lookup yields CDR1 SGHTA and CDR2 FQGNSA. The CDR3 contains 16 residues. The V end lost 3 bases, the J end lost 5 bases, and 19 bases lay between the germline ends. CDR3 region: CASSFSLLGWGTEAFF. CDR3 nucleotide sequence: TGTGCCAGCAGCTTTAGCTTGCTCGGGTGGGGGACTGAAGCTTTCTTT. Drawing the rest from reference TRBV7-2 and TRBJ1-1, the complete variable domain is GAGVSQSPSNKVTEKGKDVELRCDPISGHTALYWYRQSLGQGLEFLIYFQGNSAPDKSGLPSDRFSAERTGGSVSTLTIQRTQQEDSAVYLCASSFSLLGWGTEAFFGQGTRLTVV.

The chain couples TRBV27 to TRBJ2-2, with TRBD2 matching 8 bases. J was trimmed by 7 bases and V by 6 bases; bases with no gene match: 13. This CDR3 has 16 residues. CDR1 is MNHEY, CDR2 SMNVEV, per germline (reference sequence). Written as DNA, the CDR3 is TGTGCCAGCAGGACCTCCGGGAGGGTTCGGGGCGGGGAGCTGTTTTTT. Encoded protein: CASRTSGRVRGGELFF.

This clonotype has just a few counts. V and J are TRBV30 and TRBJ2-1; no reliable D call. Trimming took 4 bases from V and 4 from J, leaving 5 bases between them. The germline V gene encodes CDR1 GTSNPN and CDR2 SVGIG (reference sequence). This CDR3 comprises 11 residues. CDR3 amino acids: CAWIFYNEQFF. The CDR3 coding sequence is TGTGCCTGGATCTTTTACAATGAGCAGTTCTTC.

This clonotype has more than one count but fewer than ten. This chain connects TRBV2 to TRBJ1-1; D unclear. Trimming pared 6 bases from V and 0 bases from J, leaving 11 bases between. Germline loops: CDR1 SNHLY, CDR2 FYNNEI. This CDR3 spans 14 amino acids. The CDR3 DNA is TGTGCCAGCAGGCCTCGGGTCATGAACACTGAAGCTTTCTTT. It yields the protein CASRPRVMNTEAFF.

This chain uses TRBV10-1 with TRBJ1-1; 7 bases fit TRBD1. CDR1 is WNHNN and CDR2 is SYGVQD in the germline V gene (reference sequence). Unmatched junction bases numbered 1, after V lost 6 bases and J lost 0 bases. The CDR3 spans 13 residues. The CDR3 spells CASRTGLNTEAFF. CDR3 nucleotide sequence: TGCGCCAGCAGGACAGGGTTGAACACTGAAGCTTTCTTT.

J is TRBJ1-6 and V is TRBV18; D possibly corresponds to TRBD1 (6 bases). The germline V gene has CDR1 KGHSH and CDR2 LQKENI. Trimming removed 2 bases at V and 10 bases at J, with 12 bases between. The CDR3 extends over 14 amino acids. CDR3 sequence: CASSPSGVESPLHF. CDR3 bases: TGTGCCAGCTCACCATCAGGGGTTGAATCACCCCTCCACTTT. Full variable domain (missing parts from reference TRBV18 and TRBJ1-6): NAGVMQNPRHLVRRRGQEARLRCSPMKGHSHVYWYRQLPEEGLKFMVYLQKENIIDESGMPKERFSAEFPKEGPSILRIQQVVRGDSAAYFCASSPSGVESPLHFGNGTRLTVT.

The rearrangement joins TRBV7-9 to TRBJ2-5, with 11 bases lining up with TRBD2. The CDR3 totals 19 residues. Looked up from germline, CDR1 is SEHNR and CDR2 is FQNEAQ (reference sequence). The ends lost 1 base at V and 5 bases at J; junction bases unmatched: 15. The CDR3 here is CASSLGATRGLAGGETQYF. CDR3 in DNA: TGTGCCAGCAGCTTAGGGGCTACTCGAGGACTAGCGGGTGGGGAGACCCAGTACTTC.

The rearrangement joins TRBV5-4 to TRBJ1-2; TRBD1 might be the D (6 bases). This CDR3 has 13 residues. V was shortened by 4 bases and J by 5 bases, with 12 bases between the two germline ends. CDR1 SGHNT and CDR2 YYREEE come from the germline V gene (reference sequence). The CDR3 protein is CASSGNQGYGYTF. In DNA form, the CDR3 reads TGTGCCAGCAGCGGCAACCAGGGGTATGGCTACACCTTC.

The V call is TRBV5-1, the J call TRBJ2-7, with D perhaps TRBD1 or TRBD2 (5 bases each). Trimming removed 4 bases from V and 4 bases from J, with 9 bases in between. Germline assignment: CDR1 SGHRS and CDR2 YFSETQ. This CDR3 comprises 12 residues. DNA of the CDR3: TGCGCCAGCAGCCCTGGGGGATACGAGCAGTACTTC. Translated, it gives CASSPGGYEQYF.

In its sample, this clonotype was seen once. This chain uses TRBV10-3 with TRBJ2-7; D is possibly TRBD2 (7 bases). V dropped 3 bases and J dropped 2 bases, with 17 bases sitting between them. CDR1 and CDR2 from the germline V gene are ENHRY and SYGVKD. CDR3 length: 16 amino acids. The CDR3: CAISDLEGGRTYEQYF. CDR3 coding DNA: TGTGCCATCAGTGATCTTGAGGGGGGGAGGACCTACGAGCAGTACTTC.